The 10 T cell receptor beta chains given below trace back to one sample, sequenced in a study of beta chain features in type 1 diabetes (dated 2018 in TCRdb). The library was generated by the immunoSEQ multiplex PCR assay. All of the isolated RNA was reverse transcribed with the High Capacity cDNA Reverse Transcription Kit, so expressed TCRB transcripts were sequenced. TCRdb limited this immuneACCESS table to in-frame rearrangements with V and J called. A share of clones is missing; checked studies link under half to unresolved V genes, and the rest is unexplained. A total of fewer than 500,000 clones appear in this sample, roughly 14% of them only once. Under 0.04% of the sample rests with the top ten. The source material was naive CD4+ T cells from blood. The cell subset or site tag for this specimen amounts to: true naive CD4+ T cells. The receptor set was obtained from a man younger than 40 in good health.

The sample holds one count of this clone. The chain employs TRBV6-1 and TRBJ2-7, with D possibly matching TRBD1 (5 bases). The germline V gene has CDR1 MNHNS and CDR2 SASEGT. Trimming shortened V by 1 base and J by 1 base, and 11 bases separated the two germline ends. CDR3 length: 15 residues. The CDR3 DNA is TGTGCCAGCAGTGAAGATGTGACAGCATCCTACGAGCAGTACTTC. This encodes CASSEDVTASYEQYF.

This clone was detected only a few times. The V and J genes are TRBV25-1 and TRBJ1-1, with TRBD1 identical over 7 bases. CDR1 and CDR2 (germline): MGHDK, SYGVNS. This CDR3 has 14 amino acids. The V gene end was trimmed by 5 bases and the J gene end by 1 base; junction bases not matched to a gene: 4. CDR3 DNA sequence: TGTGCCAGCAGTCCCCACAGGGGGAACACTGAAGCTTTCTTT. This translates into CASSPHRGNTEAFF.

This clone has just one count. V gene TRBV15 combines with J gene TRBJ2-1, with D possibly being TRBD2 (7 bases). This CDR3 has 16 amino acids. V was shortened by 3 bases and J by 4 bases, with 16 bases between the two germline ends. Germline CDR1 LNHNV, CDR2 YYDKDF (reference sequence). This chain's CDR3 is CATSRGAGETYNEQFF. CDR3 nucleotides: TGTGCCACCAGCAGGGGGGCGGGAGAGACTTACAATGAGCAGTTCTTC.

This clone was found a few times. The V and J genes are TRBV7-2 and TRBJ2-1; 12 bases agree with TRBD2. The CDR3 sequence is 16 residues long. CDR1 and CDR2 (germline): SGHTA, FQGNSA. V was clipped by 4 bases and J by 7 bases; unmatched bases: 8. The CDR3 DNA is TGTGCCAGCAGCTCCCTACTAGCGGGAGGAGGTAATGAGCAGTTCTTC. Its protein is CASSSLLAGGGNEQFF.

This clone was observed a handful of times. The J gene is TRBJ2-5, the V gene TRBV7-4; D gene uncertain. The CDR3 length is 14 residues. Germline CDR1 reads SGHVT; CDR2 reads SQSDAQ. Trimming removed 2 bases from V and 7 bases from J, with 14 bases in between. The CDR3 DNA reads as TGTGCCAGCAGCTTAATCTCCTTGAAAGCGACCCAGTACTTC. It yields the protein CASSLISLKATQYF.

This clone was observed a few times. This chain joins TRBV6-6 and TRBJ1-1; D unclear. Germline values: CDR1 MNHNY, CDR2 SVGAGI (reference sequence). The CDR3 totals 15 residues. Trimming left V 6 bases short and J 1 base short, with 15 bases between. The CDR3 bases are TGTGCCAGCAGACCCCCCCGGCGTTGGAACACTGAAGCTTTCTTT. It encodes CASRPPRRWNTEAFF.

CDR3 sequence reads: CASSPGNSGGRRINEQFF. The CDR3 nucleotides are TGCGCCAGCAGCCCCGGGAATAGCGGGGGGCGGCGGATCAATGAGCAGTTCTTC. The rearrangement uses TRBV4-1 and TRBJ2-1; 10 bases line up with TRBD2. From germline, CDR1 is MGHRA and CDR2 YSYEKL. CDR3 length: 18 residues. J gave up 6 bases and V 4 bases, and 15 bases lay outside the gene matches.

The chain is built from TRBV7-9 and TRBJ1-4; no clear D. The V gene lost 1 base and the J gene lost 3 bases, with 9 bases spanning the gap. This CDR3 spans 15 amino acids. Germline CDR1 SEHNR, CDR2 FQNEAQ (reference sequence). CDR3 in amino acids: CASSLVGNPNEKLFF. CDR3 nucleotide sequence: TGTGCCAGCAGCTTAGTGGGCAACCCTAATGAAAAACTGTTTTTT. Filled out from reference TRBV7-9 and TRBJ1-4, the complete variable domain reads DTGVSQNPRHKITKRGQNVTFRCDPISEHNRLYWYRQTLGQGPEFLTYFQNEAQLEKSRLLSDRFSAERPKGSFSTLEIQRTEQGDSAMYLCASSLVGNPNEKLFFGSGTQLSVL.

The V gene is TRBV9, the J gene TRBJ2-1; no firm D call. Germline values: CDR1 SGDLS, CDR2 YYNGEE. The V end lost 3 bases, the J end lost 5 bases, and 15 bases lay between the germline ends. The CDR3 has 15 residues. CDR3 sequence: CASSAEPGPNNEQFF. The CDR3, as DNA: TGTGCCAGCAGCGCGGAGCCGGGTCCTAACAATGAGCAGTTCTTC.

The chain links TRBV30 to TRBJ2-1; 9 nucleotides match TRBD1. The CDR3 is 15 amino acids. Unmatched junction bases numbered 6, after V lost 2 bases and J lost 4 bases. Germline lookup yields CDR1 GTSNPN and CDR2 SVGIG (reference sequence). CDR3 amino acids: CAWSSGTGIYNEQFF. As DNA, the CDR3 is TGTGCCTGGAGTTCCGGGACAGGGATATACAATGAGCAGTTCTTC. The whole variable domain, remainder taken from reference TRBV30 and TRBJ2-1, is SQTIHQWPATLVQPVGSPLSLECTVEGTSNPNLYWYRQAAGRGLQLLFYSVGIGQISSEVPQNLSASRPQDRQFILSSKKLLLSDSGFYLCAWSSGTGIYNEQFFGPGTRLTVL.